Listed here are 17 T cell receptor beta chains from one sample, sequenced in a study of blood T cell repertoires in COVID-19. Profiling relied on immunoSEQ multiplex PCR, and the TCRdb table lists in-frame clones only, not all of them. The repertoire holds approximately 45,000 clones, with around nine tenths as singletons. Sample: peripheral blood. The receptor source for this set is a human donor in a cohort sampled during active COVID-19.

V gene TRBV18 combines with J gene TRBJ2-5, with 7 bases that match TRBD2. This CDR3 region has 14 residues. With V trimmed by 6 bases and J by 3 bases, 7 bases remained unmatched. Germline CDR1 is KGHSH and CDR2 is LQKENI. The CDR3 DNA sequence: TGTGCCAGCTCTTGGTCCAGCGGGGAAGAGACCCAGTACTTC. As protein: CASSWSSGEETQYF.

This chain joins TRBV6-5 and TRBJ1-2, with TRBD1 as a possible D gene (5 bases). V shed 2 bases and J shed 10 bases, with 14 bases lying between them. CDR3 size: 13 residues. Germline lookup yields CDR1 MNHEY and CDR2 SVGAGI. The chain's CDR3 is CASSYLQGQFYTF. As DNA, the CDR3 is TGTGCCAGCAGTTACCTCCAGGGCCAGTTCTACACCTTC.

This chain joins TRBV12-3 or TRBV12-4 and TRBJ2-7; maybe TRBD1 (5 bases). V was trimmed by 8 bases and J by 0 bases, leaving 8 bases between them. This CDR3 has 12 residues. The CDR3 DNA follows: TGTGCCAGCGGAAGGGGCTCCTACGAGCAGTACTTC. Translation gives CASGRGSYEQYF.

The rearrangement joins TRBV19 to TRBJ1-2, with a possible D match to TRBD1 (6 bases). V was trimmed by 5 bases and J by 8 bases, leaving 18 bases between them. CDR1 and CDR2 (germline): LNHDA, SQIVND (reference sequence). This CDR3 is built from 14 residues. CDR3 in amino acids: CASSPRTDTRGYTF. CDR3 sequence (DNA): TGTGCCAGTAGTCCAAGGACAGATACGAGGGGCTACACCTTC.

This chain links TRBV6-2 or TRBV6-3 with TRBJ1-2; D is uncertain. The CDR3 sequence is 13 residues long. Trimming cost V 2 bases and J 6 bases, with 10 bases left between them. CDR1 and CDR2 (germline): MNHEY, SVGEGT. CDR3 region: CASSYGQANGYTF. Here the CDR3 DNA reads TGTGCCAGCAGTTACGGCCAGGCAAATGGCTACACCTTC.

The chain links TRBV25-1 to TRBJ2-2; 10 bases line up with TRBD1. Germline V gene sequence: CDR1 MGHDK, CDR2 SYGVNS. CDR3 size: 17 residues. Trimming took 6 bases from V and 2 from J; bases not matched to a gene: 9. The CDR3 loop is CASSPQGQGINTGELFF. CDR3 sequence (DNA): TGTGCCAGCAGCCCTCAGGGACAGGGGATTAACACCGGGGAGCTGTTTTTT.

CDR3 sequence: CASSPSVAGELFF. The CDR3 DNA reads as TGTGCCAGCAGCCCCTCGGTGGCCGGGGAGCTGTTTTTT. This chain joins TRBV7-2 and TRBJ2-2; unclear D gene. Germline CDR1 reads SGHTA; CDR2 reads FQGNSA. Trimming cost V 5 bases and J 6 bases, with 10 bases left between them. The CDR3 loop spans 13 amino acids.

This clone is medium-sized within its sample. The CDR3: CSARMGLAQETQYF. CDR3 DNA: TGCAGCGCCCGAATGGGACTAGCCCAAGAGACCCAGTACTTC. The rearrangement joins TRBV29-1 to TRBJ2-5; TRBD2 agrees at 9 bases. CDR1 is SQVTM, CDR2 ANQGSEA, per germline. V lost 7 bases, J lost 1 base, and 7 bases stayed unmatched. The CDR3 runs 14 residues.

The chain employs TRBV21-1 and TRBJ1-1; the table's TRBD1 call for D was not verified on the DNA. TRBV21-1 is a known pseudogene. CDR3 length: 18 residues. The DNA for the CDR3 is TGTGCCAGCAGCAACCCCAGGCAAGGGGCAGGTTCGAACACTGAAGCTTTCTTT. Protein: CASSNPRQGAGSNTEAFF.

The chain employs TRBV20-1 and TRBJ1-5; TRBD1 might be the D (5 bases). The CDR3 runs to 13 residues. Looked up from germline, CDR1 is DFQATT and CDR2 is SNEGSKA (reference sequence). Trimming cost V 3 bases and J 7 bases, with 13 bases left between them. The CDR3: CSASGFGGQPQHF. The DNA of the CDR3 is TGCAGTGCTAGTGGGTTCGGGGGGCAGCCCCAGCATTTT.

This clone was detected only once. The chain combines TRBV6-6 with TRBJ2-7, with 10 positions matching TRBD1. Trimming cost V 8 bases and J 6 bases; bases outside gene matches: 7. Germline CDR1 MNHNY, CDR2 SVGAGI (reference sequence). CDR3 length: 13 residues. CDR3 sequence reads: CASEGQGVSEQYF. The CDR3 DNA is TGTGCCAGCGAAGGACAGGGGGTAAGCGAGCAGTACTTC.

The CDR3 loop is CASSLRTHNPNTEAFF. CDR3 coding DNA: TGTGCCAGCAGTTTAAGGACACATAACCCGAACACTGAAGCTTTCTTT. The V and J genes are TRBV27 and TRBJ1-1; D is possibly TRBD1 (5 bases). V lost 2 bases and J 1 base, leaving 14 bases between the germline ends. Germline V lookup: CDR1 MNHEY, CDR2 SMNVEV (reference sequence). The CDR3 is 16 amino acids.

The table lists this clone with a count of one. This sequence joins TRBV4-1 and TRBJ2-1; D possibly corresponds to TRBD2 (6 bases). The V and J ends lost 0 bases and 0 bases respectively, with 18 bases between them. Germline assignment: CDR1 MGHRA and CDR2 YSYEKL. The CDR3 spans 19 residues. The CDR3 protein is CASSQDPGPGGSSYNEQFF. CDR3 bases: TGCGCCAGCAGCCAAGATCCGGGTCCTGGGGGGAGCTCCTACAATGAGCAGTTCTTC.

The chain couples TRBV5-1 to TRBJ2-7; D unresolved. V lost 0 bases and J lost 3, with 19 bases in between. CDR1 and CDR2 from the germline V gene are SGHRS and YFSETQ. The CDR3 totals 17 residues. CDR3 DNA: TGCGCCAGCAGCTTGGGAGACACCCTTTCTTCCCGCTACGAGCAGTACTTC. This codes for CASSLGDTLSSRYEQYF.

This rearrangement joins TRBV28 to TRBJ2-1; TRBD2 might be the D (6 bases). Germline V gene data show CDR1 as MDHEN and CDR2 as SYDVKM. V was pared by 5 bases and J by 0 bases, with 14 bases between. The CDR3 covers 16 residues. CDR3 amino acids: CASSGRSGSSYNEQFF. Here the CDR3 DNA reads TGTGCCAGCAGTGGGAGGTCAGGGAGCTCCTACAATGAGCAGTTCTTC.

This chain links TRBV6-2 or TRBV6-3 with TRBJ1-1; tentatively, D is TRBD1 (6 bases). CDR3 size: 14 residues. Germline assignment: CDR1 MNHEY and CDR2 SVGEGT. The V end was cut by 1 base, the J end by 0 bases, with 6 bases between. The CDR3 loop reads CASSYWGLNTEAFF. The CDR3 DNA reads TGTGCCAGCAGTTACTGGGGGCTGAACACTGAAGCTTTCTTT.

The V and J genes are TRBV4-3 and TRBJ1-2; 11 nucleotides align to TRBD1. J lost 5 bases, V lost 0 bases, and 8 bases had no gene match. Germline V lookup: CDR1 LGHNA, CDR2 YSLEER. The CDR3 has 17 residues. The CDR3, as DNA: TGCGCCAGCAGCCAAGAAGAGGACAGGGGGCGCGGGTATGGCTACACCTTC. It specifies CASSQEEDRGRGYGYTF.